What follows are 19 T cell receptor beta chains derived from one specimen sequenced in a study of blood T cell repertoires in COVID-19. The assay was immunoSEQ multiplex PCR, and TCRdb's table has in-frame clones only and misses some. The sample records 43,000 or so clones, roughly 87% being singletons. The sample was peripheral blood. The origin of the receptors is a woman in her sixties or seventies with acute or convalescent COVID-19.

This sequence joins TRBV3-1 (or the pseudogene TRBV3-2) and TRBJ2-2; D is unclear. V was shortened by 1 base and J by 1 base, with 4 bases between the two germline ends. The CDR3 totals 14 residues. Germline V CDR1 and CDR2: LGHDT, YNNKEL (reference sequence). DNA of the CDR3: TGTGCCAGCAGCCAAGTTCGGAACACCGGGGAGCTGTTTTTT. Protein: CASSQVRNTGELFF.

This chain links TRBV6-2 or TRBV6-3 with TRBJ2-1, with TRBD2 matching 10 bases. This CDR3 region has 18 residues. Per germline, CDR1 MNHEY and CDR2 SVGEGT. J gave up 0 bases and V 2 bases, and 7 bases lay outside the gene matches. The CDR3 region has the DNA TGTGCCAGCAGTTACCCTAGCGGGGGCCAAAGCTCCTACAATGAGCAGTTCTTC. This codes for CASSYPSGGQSSYNEQFF.

The genes are TRBV28 and TRBJ2-7; no definite D call. Looked up from germline, CDR1 is MDHEN and CDR2 is SYDVKM. Trimming took 1 base from V and 5 from J, leaving 12 bases between them. This CDR3 has 14 amino acids. The CDR3 region is CASSLFSGSHEQYF. CDR3 DNA sequence: TGTGCCAGCAGTTTATTCTCAGGTTCCCACGAGCAGTACTTC.

This clone was counted a single time. V gene TRBV9 combines with J gene TRBJ1-2; 7 bases align to TRBD1. V was clipped by 3 bases and J by 4 bases; unmatched bases: 6. This CDR3 region has 14 residues. CDR1 and CDR2 (germline): SGDLS, YYNGEE. CDR3 sequence reads: CASSASDRVYGYTF. CDR3 sequence (DNA): TGTGCCAGCAGCGCATCCGACAGGGTCTATGGCTACACCTTC.

The chain carries TRBV7-2 and TRBJ2-5; 10 bases are a match to TRBD2. CDR1 is SGHTA, CDR2 FQGNSA, per germline. There are 16 residues in the CDR3. The J segment lost 5 bases and the V segment lost 3 bases, leaving 9 bases of the junction unmatched. The CDR3 loop is CASSFQRGGGLETQYF. The DNA of the CDR3 is TGTGCCAGCAGCTTCCAGCGGGGGGGCGGACTGGAGACCCAGTACTTC.

This chain connects TRBV11-2 to TRBJ1-2; a possible D gene is TRBD1 (6 bases). Germline assignment: CDR1 SGHAT and CDR2 FQNNGV. This CDR3 spans 13 amino acids. With 5 bases removed from V and 4 bases from J, the gap between germline ends came to 11 bases. The CDR3 coding sequence is TGTGCCAGCAGCCCGGACAGTCCCTATGGCTACACCTTC. This encodes CASSPDSPYGYTF.

The chain carries TRBV18 and TRBJ1-2; perhaps TRBD1 as D (6 bases). V lost 2 bases, J lost 3 bases, and 7 bases lay in between. This CDR3 is 13 amino acids long. Germline V gene data show CDR1 as KGHSH and CDR2 as LQKENI. For the CDR3, the DNA is TGTGCCAGCTCACCAGGGGGCGACTATGGCTACACCTTC. Translated, it gives CASSPGGDYGYTF.

This clone occurred once. The chain couples TRBV29-1 to TRBJ1-4; D is ambiguous. CDR1 and CDR2 (germline): SQVTM, ANQGSEA. The CDR3 sequence is 16 residues long. Trimming removed 3 bases at V and 0 bases at J, with 14 bases between. CDR3 DNA: TGCAGCGTTGAGGTTATCCGGGGAACAACTAATGAAAAACTGTTTTTT. Translating it yields CSVEVIRGTTNEKLFF.

The chain carries TRBV28 and TRBJ1-2, with TRBD1 as a possible D gene (5 bases). V was pared by 6 bases and J by 8 bases, with 16 bases between. CDR1 MDHEN and CDR2 SYDVKM come from the germline V gene. The CDR3 contains 13 residues. The CDR3 reads CASSPDRVGGYTF. CDR3 in DNA: TGTGCCAGCAGCCCTGACAGAGTAGGGGGCTACACCTTC.

The chain couples TRBV6-2 or TRBV6-3 to TRBJ2-3; maybe TRBD2 (5 bases). CDR3 length: 13 amino acids. V was trimmed by 0 bases and J by 8 bases, leaving 9 bases between them. Germline V gene sequence: CDR1 MNHEY, CDR2 SVGEGT. In DNA, the CDR3 is TGTGCCAGCAGTTACTCCGCGGGCATTACGCAGTATTTT. This encodes CASSYSAGITQYF.

The J gene is TRBJ2-7, the V gene TRBV27, with D possibly being TRBD2 (5 bases). V was shortened by 3 bases and J by 4 bases, with 10 bases between the two germline ends. The germline V gene encodes CDR1 MNHEY and CDR2 SMNVEV (reference sequence). CDR3 length equals 13 residues. This chain's CDR3 is CASSFNGKYEQYF. The CDR3 nucleotides are TGTGCCAGCAGTTTCAACGGGAAGTACGAGCAGTACTTC.

This sequence joins TRBV7-2 and TRBJ2-3, with TRBD2 matching over 13 bases. Germline V lookup: CDR1 SGHTA, CDR2 FQGNSA. This CDR3 is 15 amino acids long. V dropped 5 bases and J dropped 4; count of bases not matched to a gene: 3. The chain's CDR3 is CASSITSGGADTQYF. CDR3 DNA: TGTGCCAGCAGCATCACTAGCGGGGGGGCAGATACGCAGTATTTT.

Only one count was recorded for this clone. V and J are TRBV30 and TRBJ2-7, with 7 positions matching TRBD1. The ends lost 6 bases at V and 5 bases at J; junction bases unmatched: 1. CDR1 GTSNPN and CDR2 SVGIG come from the germline V gene (reference sequence). This CDR3 comprises 10 residues. CDR3 nucleotide sequence: TGTGCCTGCGACAGGGACGAGCAGTACTTC. Protein sequence: CACDRDEQYF. The full variable domain, rest sourced from reference TRBV30 and TRBJ2-7, is SQTIHQWPATLVQPVGSPLSLECTVEGTSNPNLYWYRQAAGRGLQLLFYSVGIGQISSEVPQNLSASRPQDRQFILSSKKLLLSDSGFYLCACDRDEQYFGPGTRLTVT.

The J gene is TRBJ1-2, the V gene TRBV9; D is possibly TRBD1 (5 bases). The germline V and J ends were trimmed by 4 bases and 7 bases, with 17 bases remaining between them. Germline CDR1 is SGDLS and CDR2 is YYNGEE. This CDR3 comprises 14 residues. The CDR3 reads CASSPSQGASGYTF. The CDR3 DNA reads TGTGCCAGCAGCCCATCCCAAGGGGCTAGTGGCTACACCTTC.

The chain carries TRBV12-3 or TRBV12-4 and TRBJ2-7; no definite D call. V lost 5 bases and J lost 0, with 8 bases in between. The CDR3 extends over 13 amino acids. The CDR3 nucleotides are TGTGCCAGCAGTCCCCTAGGCTCCTACGAGCAGTACTTC. As protein: CASSPLGSYEQYF.

The rearrangement links TRBV5-1 to TRBJ2-7; D perhaps matches TRBD2 (6 bases). Germline CDR1 and CDR2: SGHRS and YFSETQ. The CDR3 length is 13 residues. Trimming removed 4 bases from V and 4 bases from J, with 12 bases in between. The CDR3 DNA is TGCGCCAGCAGCCCCCAGACTAGGTACGAGCAGTACTTC. It specifies CASSPQTRYEQYF.

The chain employs TRBV11-2 and TRBJ1-4; TRBD1 aligns across 7 bases. Germline CDR1 reads SGHAT; CDR2 reads FQNNGV. Trimming at V came to 7 bases and at J to 7 bases, leaving 9 bases not matched to a gene. CDR3 length: 14 residues. DNA of the CDR3: TGTGCCAGCAACCTGGGACAGAAGGGTGAAAAACTGTTTTTT. Amino acid sequence: CASNLGQKGEKLFF.

V and J are TRBV7-2 and TRBJ1-1; 8 bases agree with TRBD1. The CDR3 spans 14 residues. J gave up 7 bases and V 1 base, and 5 bases lay outside the gene matches. Germline V gene lookup returns CDR1 SGHTA and CDR2 FQGNSA. The CDR3 nucleotides read TGTGCCAGCAGCTTAGGGCAGGGGGCCGGTGAAGCTTTCTTT. Translation: CASSLGQGAGEAFF.

The V call is TRBV30, the J call TRBJ2-3; D might be TRBD1 (6 bases). Trimming cost V 1 base and J 0 bases, with 14 bases left between them. Germline CDR1 and CDR2: GTSNPN and SVGIG (reference sequence). This CDR3 comprises 16 residues. CDR3 protein: CAWSEGVGVSTDTQYF. The CDR3 nucleotides are TGTGCCTGGAGTGAGGGGGTGGGCGTTAGCACAGATACGCAGTATTTT.